This T cell receptor (beta chain) was identified during a study of shared clonotypes between healthy human individuals. General study findings and limits: The study generally estimated greater richness for naive than memory subsets.

From germline, CDR1 is MNHEY and CDR2 SVGAGI. V shed 5 bases and J shed 0 bases, with 13 bases lying between them. The CDR3 totals 15 residues. Points on this clone: Its antigen is not identified.

This table comes from immunoSEQ multiplex PCR, and its TCRdb copy is limited to in-frame clones, with some not included. The profile shows approximately 740,000 clones, 92% of them singletons. Naive CD8 cells comprised CD45RO-negative, CCR7-positively selected cells, excluding terminally differentiated effector memory CD45RA+ cells. The chain links TRBV6-5 to TRBJ1-2, with D possibly matching TRBD1 (5 bases). The sample comprised naive CD8+ T cells sorted from blood. The clonotype originates from a man between 25 and 39 years old in good health. The CDR3 nucleotides read TGTGCCAGCAGTATCCGATTGGGGGCTAACTATGGCTACACCTTC. The encoded protein is CASSIRLGANYGYTF.